The 32 T cell receptor beta chains given below trace back to one sample, sequenced in a study of cytomegalovirus exposure and HLA in healthy donors. Data came from immunoSEQ multiplex PCR; TCRdb stores just in-frame clones and leaves some out. The sample lists 130,000 or so clones, 80% to 90% occurring once. The sample consisted of PBMCs. Receptor source: a woman younger than 35 in good health and CMV-seronegative.

The chain combines TRBV2 with TRBJ2-7; perhaps TRBD2 as D (5 bases). CDR1 and CDR2 (germline): SNHLY, FYNNEI. Between the trimmed V and J ends, which lost 5 bases and 5 bases, there was a span of 10 bases. This CDR3 has 12 amino acids. The DNA for the CDR3 is TGTGCCAGCAGTCCCCCCGGGGACGAGCAGTACTTC. Translated, it gives CASSPPGDEQYF.

The chain joins TRBV18 to TRBJ1-2, with TRBD1 identical over 7 bases. Germline lookup yields CDR1 KGHSH and CDR2 LQKENI. Germline trimming cut 3 bases from V and 8 bases from J; bases unmatched to any gene: 18. The CDR3 is 17 amino acids. This CDR3 is CASSPPYRRGALGGYTF. DNA for the CDR3: TGTGCCAGCTCACCGCCCTACCGCAGGGGGGCCCTCGGGGGCTACACCTTC.

V usage is TRBV5-5 and J usage is TRBJ1-5; no firm D call. V dropped 1 base and J dropped 2 bases, with 4 bases sitting between them. Looked up from germline, CDR1 is SGHKS and CDR2 is YYEKEE (reference sequence). The CDR3 has 13 amino acids. CDR3 sequence reads: CASSLTGNQPQHF. CDR3 nucleotides: TGTGCCAGCAGCTTGACAGGCAATCAGCCCCAGCATTTT.

This chain connects TRBV29-1 to TRBJ1-5; D might be TRBD1 (5 bases). Germline CDR1 is SQVTM and CDR2 is ANQGSEA. CDR3 length: 13 amino acids. The V gene lost 3 bases and the J gene lost 7 bases, with 13 bases spanning the gap. The CDR3 loop is CSVDYGGGQPQHF. In nucleotides, the CDR3 is TGCAGCGTTGATTACGGGGGAGGGCAGCCCCAGCATTTT. Combining the CDR3 with reference TRBV29-1 and TRBJ1-5 gives the whole variable domain SAVISQKPSRDICQRGTSLTIQCQVDSQVTMMFWYRQQPGQSLTLIATANQGSEATYESGFVIDKFPISRPNLTFSTLTVSNMSPEDSSIYLCSVDYGGGQPQHFGDGTRLSIL.

In its sample, this clone was seen many times. V usage is TRBV19 and J usage is TRBJ2-7; TRBD2 agrees at 9 bases. The ends lost 10 bases at V and 6 bases at J; junction bases unmatched: 13. The germline gives CDR1 LNHDA, CDR2 SQIVND (reference sequence). There are 14 residues in the CDR3. DNA for the CDR3: TGTGCCACCAACATAGGGACTAGCTCCCCCGAGCAGTACTTC. Protein: CATNIGTSSPEQYF.

The chain has TRBV6-5 and TRBJ2-2, with D unclear. This CDR3 comprises 11 residues. Germline CDR1 MNHEY, CDR2 SVGAGI. Trimming removed 6 bases at V and 13 bases at J, with 12 bases between. CDR3 coding DNA: TGTGCCAGCAGCCCTCAGGTTGGGCTGTTTTTT. Translation gives CASSPQVGLFF.

The CDR3: CASSGGAAGGHEQYF. CDR3 nucleotides: TGTGCCAGCAGTGGGGGAGCAGCGGGGGGGCACGAGCAGTACTTC. The chain is built from TRBV6-1 and TRBJ2-7, with TRBD2 identical over 10 bases. The CDR3 is made up of 15 amino acids. Germline values: CDR1 MNHNS, CDR2 SASEGT. Trimming took 4 bases from V and 5 from J; bases not matched to a gene: 8.

The chain recombines TRBV6-5 with TRBJ2-6, with no clear D. The CDR3 contains 14 residues. V lost 5 bases and J lost 7, with 12 bases in between. Germline V gene lookup returns CDR1 MNHEY and CDR2 SVGAGI. This CDR3 reads CASSAQISANVLTF. In nucleotides, the CDR3 is TGTGCCAGCAGTGCCCAGATTAGCGCCAACGTCCTGACTTTC.

The V and J genes are TRBV7-6 and TRBJ1-6, with 7 bases aligning to TRBD1. This CDR3 has 16 residues. The V and J ends lost 4 bases and 0 bases, in that order; junction bases with no gene match: 3. Germline-derived CDR1 and CDR2 are SGHVS and FNYEAQ. The CDR3, as DNA: TGTGCCAGCAGCTCGACAGGGAGCTCCTATAATTCACCCCTCCACTTT. Protein product: CASSSTGSSYNSPLHF. The variable domain in full, completed from reference TRBV7-6 and TRBJ1-6, reads GAGVSQSPRYKVTKRGQDVALRCDPISGHVSLYWYRQALGQGPEFLTYFNYEAQQDKSGLPNDRFSAERPEGSISTLTIQRTEQRDSAMYRCASSSTGSSYNSPLHFGNGTRLTVT.

The genes are TRBV6-6 and TRBJ2-1; D gene unclear. V was trimmed by 6 bases and J by 4 bases, leaving 10 bases between them. Germline CDR1 MNHNY, CDR2 SVGAGI (reference sequence). The CDR3 spans 13 residues. CDR3 amino acids: CASSLESYNEQFF. CDR3 DNA sequence: TGTGCCAGCAGCTTAGAGTCTTACAATGAGCAGTTCTTC.

V and J are TRBV15 and TRBJ2-1, with TRBD2 as a possible D gene (7 bases). The germline CDR1 and CDR2 sequences are LNHNV and YYDKDF (reference sequence). CDR3 size: 16 residues. V was trimmed by 0 bases and J by 10 bases, leaving 19 bases between them. The CDR3 region has the DNA TGTGCCACCAGCAGAGACGGGGGGCCATCTTCGCGCGAGCAGTTCTTC. Translated: CATSRDGGPSSREQFF.

The rearrangement uses TRBV5-8 and TRBJ2-2, with D perhaps TRBD2 (6 bases). Looked up from germline, CDR1 is SGHTS and CDR2 is YDEGEE. Trimming shortened V by 5 bases and J by 0 bases, and 11 bases separated the two germline ends. CDR3 length: 15 residues. For the CDR3, the DNA is TGTGCCAGCAGTTCTAGCGATGCGAACACCGGGGAGCTGTTTTTT. It translates to CASSSSDANTGELFF. Looking up the rest from reference TRBV5-8 and TRBJ2-2 gives the full variable domain: EAGVTQSPTHLIKTRGQQATLRCSPISGHTSVYWYQQALGLGLQFLLWYDEGEERNRGNFPPRFSGRQFPNYSSELNVNALELEDSALYLCASSSSDANTGELFFGEGSRLTVL.

This chain uses TRBV6-1 with TRBJ2-7, with 8 bases aligning to TRBD1. Germline lookup yields CDR1 MNHNS and CDR2 SASEGT. The CDR3 extends over 15 amino acids. J gave up 4 bases and V 11 bases, and 16 bases lay outside the gene matches. CDR3 in amino acids: CAVGQGNSRGYEQYF. CDR3 bases: TGTGCCGTAGGACAGGGCAATTCTAGGGGTTACGAGCAGTACTTC.

The chain recombines TRBV10-3 with TRBJ2-1, with a weak D call TRBD1 (5 bases). Germline V lookup: CDR1 ENHRY, CDR2 SYGVKD. CDR3 size: 16 residues. V was shortened by 3 bases and J by 7 bases, with 19 bases between the two germline ends. The CDR3 here is CAISDLDSPHGNEQFF. The CDR3 DNA reads as TGTGCCATCAGTGACCTCGACAGTCCCCACGGGAATGAGCAGTTCTTC.

V and J are TRBV2 and TRBJ2-2, with 10 bases matching TRBD2. With 10 bases clipped from V and 6 bases from J, the junction kept 5 bases outside the gene matches. CDR3 length equals 13 residues. The germline CDR1 and CDR2 sequences are SNHLY and FYNNEI. CDR3 sequence (DNA): TGTGCCACCAAGCGGGGGGGCGCCGGGGAGCTGTTTTTT. Amino acids: CATKRGGAGELFF.

This chain uses TRBV5-1 with TRBJ2-7, with a tentative D call TRBD2 (6 bases). This CDR3 has 15 residues. The V end was cut by 2 bases, the J end by 1 base, with 13 bases between. The germline CDR1 and CDR2 sequences are SGHRS and YFSETQ. DNA of the CDR3: TGCGCCAGCAGCTTTCTTTCGGGAGAATCCTACGAGCAGTACTTC. Translated, it gives CASSFLSGESYEQYF.

The genes are TRBV6-1 and TRBJ1-3; D gene uncertain. Germline values: CDR1 MNHNS, CDR2 SASEGT. The V gene lost 5 bases and the J gene lost 3 bases, with 2 bases spanning the gap. The CDR3 extends over 11 amino acids. The CDR3 coding sequence is TGTGCCAGCAGTCTTGGAAACACCATATATTTT. This sequence encodes CASSLGNTIYF.

This rearrangement joins TRBV5-5 to TRBJ1-2; no clear D. This CDR3 region has 13 residues. V was cut by 0 bases and J by 6 bases, with 9 bases left in between. CDR1 and CDR2 from the germline V gene are SGHKS and YYEKEE (reference sequence). CDR3 coding DNA: TGTGCCAGCAGCTTGGCCGCAGTGGATGGCTACACCTTC. As protein: CASSLAAVDGYTF. Drawing the rest from reference TRBV5-5 and TRBJ1-2, the complete variable domain is DAGVTQSPTHLIKTRGQQVTLRCSPISGHKSVSWYQQVLGQGPQFIFQYYEKEERGRGNFPDRFSARQFPNYSSELNVNALLLGDSALYLCASSLAAVDGYTFGSGTRLTVV.

V gene TRBV6-5 combines with J gene TRBJ1-2; D call uncertain. With 2 bases removed from V and 7 bases from J, the gap between germline ends came to 8 bases. The germline V gene encodes CDR1 MNHEY and CDR2 SVGAGI. There are 12 residues in the CDR3. The CDR3 loop is CASSYVGSGYTF. The DNA for the CDR3 is TGTGCCAGCAGTTACGTGGGGAGTGGCTACACCTTC.

CDR3: CASSLFGDNTEAFF. CDR3 DNA sequence: TGTGCCAGCAGTTTATTCGGAGACAACACTGAAGCTTTCTTT. The chain is built from TRBV27 and TRBJ1-1, with D unresolved. This CDR3 comprises 14 residues. Trimming shortened V by 1 base and J by 2 bases, and 8 bases separated the two germline ends. The germline V gene has CDR1 MNHEY and CDR2 SMNVEV (reference sequence).

This chain's CDR3 is CASSLGGPGEAEAFF. CDR3 DNA sequence: TGCGCCAGCAGCTTGGGTGGTCCCGGGGAGGCTGAAGCTTTCTTT. The rearrangement links TRBV5-1 to TRBJ1-1; no clear D. Germline lookup yields CDR1 SGHRS and CDR2 YFSETQ. V was clipped by 0 bases and J by 6 bases, with 15 bases between them. The CDR3 is 15 residues long.

This clone was observed a few times. The CDR3 protein is CASSEFMAGVQPQHF. CDR3 DNA sequence: TGTGCCAGCAGTGAATTCATGGCAGGGGTTCAGCCCCAGCATTTT. J is TRBJ1-5 and V is TRBV6-1, with D possibly TRBD1 on 6 matching bases. The CDR3 has 15 amino acids. Trimming pared 2 bases from V and 6 bases from J, leaving 14 bases between. CDR1 and CDR2 from the germline V gene are MNHNS and SASEGT.

The chain couples TRBV2 to TRBJ1-5, with D possibly TRBD1 on 6 matching bases. The germline V and J ends were trimmed by 8 bases and 6 bases, with 14 bases remaining between them. The CDR3 length is 13 residues. Germline assignment: CDR1 SNHLY and CDR2 FYNNEI. Here the CDR3 reads CASSSQGGQPQHF. In nucleotides, the CDR3 is TGTGCCAGCTCAAGCCAAGGGGGTCAGCCCCAGCATTTT.

The V gene is TRBV11-2, the J gene TRBJ1-2, with 8 bases aligning to TRBD1. Germline CDR1 reads SGHAT; CDR2 reads FQNNGV. Trimming at V came to 7 bases and at J to 8 bases, leaving 12 bases not matched to a gene. This CDR3 is built from 14 residues. For the CDR3, the DNA is TGTGCCAGCAACCTCGACCAGGGGGCAGGCGGCTACACCTTC. Protein: CASNLDQGAGGYTF.

The chain couples TRBV10-2 to TRBJ1-1; 7 bases fit TRBD1. The ends lost 0 bases at V and 1 base at J; junction bases unmatched: 5. The germline V gene has CDR1 WSHSY and CDR2 SAAADI. CDR3 length: 16 residues. CDR3 DNA: TGCGCCAGCAGTGAGTCTTCCCGGACAGGGAACACTGAAGCTTTCTTT. Encoded protein: CASSESSRTGNTEAFF.

This chain connects TRBV19 to TRBJ2-2; TRBD2 matches 7 bases. The CDR3 contains 15 residues. Germline lookup yields CDR1 LNHDA and CDR2 SQIVND (reference sequence). Trimming took 3 bases from V and 1 from J; bases not matched to a gene: 2. The CDR3 spells CASSIERGNTGELFF. The CDR3 DNA sequence: TGTGCCAGTAGTATTGAGCGGGGGAACACCGGGGAGCTGTTTTTT.

The chain joins TRBV4-1 to TRBJ2-5, with 8 bases that match TRBD2. This CDR3 has 14 residues. J lost 8 bases, V lost 5 bases, and 10 bases had no gene match. CDR1 MGHRA and CDR2 YSYEKL come from the germline V gene. The DNA of the CDR3 is TGCGCCAGCAGCTTACGGGGGGGCCCCGAAACCCAGTACTTC. It translates to CASSLRGGPETQYF.

This chain connects TRBV7-9 to TRBJ1-1, with D uncertain. Germline V CDR1 and CDR2: SEHNR, FQNEAQ (reference sequence). Trimming removed 1 base at V and 5 bases at J, with 11 bases between. This CDR3 has 14 residues. Here the CDR3 reads CASSLVLGSTEAFF. DNA for the CDR3: TGTGCCAGCAGCTTAGTTTTGGGGAGTACTGAAGCTTTCTTT.

The CDR3 sequence is CASSLSTGREAQHF. In nucleotides, the CDR3 is TGTGCCAGCAGCTTATCGACAGGACGGGAGGCCCAGCATTTT. This chain connects TRBV7-9 to TRBJ1-5, with TRBD1 as a possible D gene (6 bases). The CDR3 spans 14 residues. Germline loops: CDR1 SEHNR, CDR2 FQNEAQ (reference sequence). With 2 bases removed from V and 11 bases from J, the gap between germline ends came to 16 bases.

There are a few counts of this clone. V is TRBV28 and J is TRBJ1-1; TRBD1 is a possible D gene (6 bases). The CDR3 runs to 15 residues. V dropped 5 bases and J dropped 3 bases, with 16 bases sitting between them. Germline assignment: CDR1 MDHEN and CDR2 SYDVKM. CDR3 sequence: CASSMGGQRDTEAFF. The CDR3 bases are TGTGCCAGCAGTATGGGGGGGCAAAGGGACACTGAAGCTTTCTTT.

The gene calls are TRBV19 and TRBJ1-2; possible D gene TRBD1, 6 bases. Germline CDR1 reads LNHDA; CDR2 reads SQIVND (reference sequence). V gave up 1 base and J gave up 4 bases, with 19 bases separating them. There are 17 residues in the CDR3. CDR3 nucleotide sequence: TGTGCCAGTAGTATAGGGGGGGGCAGGGCCCCTCTCTATGGCTACACCTTC. Translated, it gives CASSIGGGRAPLYGYTF.

This chain uses TRBV9 with TRBJ2-5, with TRBD1 matching 8 bases. The V gene's germline CDR1 is SGDLS and CDR2 YYNGEE. The CDR3 runs to 15 residues. Unmatched junction bases numbered 10, after V lost 4 bases and J lost 5 bases. This CDR3 is CASSFSGGARETQYF. CDR3 nucleotides: TGTGCCAGCAGCTTTTCAGGGGGCGCGAGGGAGACCCAGTACTTC.